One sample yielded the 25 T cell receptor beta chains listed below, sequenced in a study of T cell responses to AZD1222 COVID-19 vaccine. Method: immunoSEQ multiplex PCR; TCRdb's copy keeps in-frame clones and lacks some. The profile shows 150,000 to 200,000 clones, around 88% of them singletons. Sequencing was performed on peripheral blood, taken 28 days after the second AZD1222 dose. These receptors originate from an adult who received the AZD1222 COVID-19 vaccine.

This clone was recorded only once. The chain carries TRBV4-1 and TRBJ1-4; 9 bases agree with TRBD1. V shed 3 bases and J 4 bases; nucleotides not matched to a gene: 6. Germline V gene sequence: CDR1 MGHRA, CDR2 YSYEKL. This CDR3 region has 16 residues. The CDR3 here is CASSHGQGPGNEKLFF. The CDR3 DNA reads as TGCGCCAGCAGCCACGGACAGGGGCCCGGTAATGAAAAACTGTTTTTT.

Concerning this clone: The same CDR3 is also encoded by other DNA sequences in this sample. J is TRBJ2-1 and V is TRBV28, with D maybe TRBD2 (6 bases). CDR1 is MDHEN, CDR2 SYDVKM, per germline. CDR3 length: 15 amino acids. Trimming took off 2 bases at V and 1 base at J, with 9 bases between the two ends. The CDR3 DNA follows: TGTGCCAGCAGTTTACGGCGGGGTTCCTACAATGAGCAGTTCTTC. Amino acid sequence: CASSLRRGSYNEQFF.

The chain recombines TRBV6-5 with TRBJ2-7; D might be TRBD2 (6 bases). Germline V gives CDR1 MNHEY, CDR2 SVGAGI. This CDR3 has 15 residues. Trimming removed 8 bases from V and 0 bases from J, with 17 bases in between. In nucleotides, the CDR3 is TGTGCCAGCCAGTACCCTGGGGGGTTCTCCTACGAGCAGTACTTC. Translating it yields CASQYPGGFSYEQYF.

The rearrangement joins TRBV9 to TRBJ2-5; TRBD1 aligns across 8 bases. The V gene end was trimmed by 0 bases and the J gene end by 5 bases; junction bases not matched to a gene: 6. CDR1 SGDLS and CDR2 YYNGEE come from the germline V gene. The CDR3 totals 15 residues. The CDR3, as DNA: TGTGCCAGCAGCGTAGTAGGACAGGGCCTCGAGACCCAGTACTTC. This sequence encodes CASSVVGQGLETQYF. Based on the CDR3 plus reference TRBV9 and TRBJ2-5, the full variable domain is DSGVTQTPKHLITATGQRVTLRCSPRSGDLSVYWYQQSLDQGLQFLIQYYNGEERAKGNILERFSAQQFPDLHSELNLSSLELGDSALYFCASSVVGQGLETQYFGPGTRLLVL.

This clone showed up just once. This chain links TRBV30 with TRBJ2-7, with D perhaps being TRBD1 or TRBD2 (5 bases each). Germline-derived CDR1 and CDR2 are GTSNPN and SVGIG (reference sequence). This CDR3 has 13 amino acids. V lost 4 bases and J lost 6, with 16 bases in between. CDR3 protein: CAWTRGQFSEQYF. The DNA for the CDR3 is TGTGCCTGGACCCGGGGCCAGTTTAGCGAGCAGTACTTC. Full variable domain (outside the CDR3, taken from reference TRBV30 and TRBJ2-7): SQTIHQWPATLVQPVGSPLSLECTVEGTSNPNLYWYRQAAGRGLQLLFYSVGIGQISSEVPQNLSASRPQDRQFILSSKKLLLSDSGFYLCAWTRGQFSEQYFGPGTRLTVT.

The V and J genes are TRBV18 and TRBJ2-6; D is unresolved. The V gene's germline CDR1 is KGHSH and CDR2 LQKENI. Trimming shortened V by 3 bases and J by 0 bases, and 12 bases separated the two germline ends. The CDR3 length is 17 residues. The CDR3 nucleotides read TGTGCCAGCTCACCTGTAGGACGGTTCTCTGGGGCCAACGTCCTGACTTTC. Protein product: CASSPVGRFSGANVLTF.

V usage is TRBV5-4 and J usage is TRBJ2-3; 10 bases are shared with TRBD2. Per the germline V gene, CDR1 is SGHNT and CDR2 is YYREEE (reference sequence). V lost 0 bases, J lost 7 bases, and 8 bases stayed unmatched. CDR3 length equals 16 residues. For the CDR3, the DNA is TGTGCCAGCAGCTTGGGCAGCGGGGGGGGGCGGAATACGCAGTATTTT. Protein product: CASSLGSGGGRNTQYF.

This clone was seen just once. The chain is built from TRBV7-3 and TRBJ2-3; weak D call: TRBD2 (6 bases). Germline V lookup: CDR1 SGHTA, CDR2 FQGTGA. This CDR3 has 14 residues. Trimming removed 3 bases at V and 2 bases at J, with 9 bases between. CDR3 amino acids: CASSFAGNTDTQYF. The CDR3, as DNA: TGTGCCAGCAGCTTTGCGGGGAACACAGATACGCAGTATTTT.

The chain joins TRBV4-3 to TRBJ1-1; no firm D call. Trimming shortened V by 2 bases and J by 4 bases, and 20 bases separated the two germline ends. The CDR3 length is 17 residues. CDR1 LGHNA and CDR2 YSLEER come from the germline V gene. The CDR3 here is CASSQLGGGEGFTEAFF. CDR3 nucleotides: TGCGCCAGCAGCCAATTGGGCGGCGGGGAAGGATTCACTGAAGCTTTCTTT.

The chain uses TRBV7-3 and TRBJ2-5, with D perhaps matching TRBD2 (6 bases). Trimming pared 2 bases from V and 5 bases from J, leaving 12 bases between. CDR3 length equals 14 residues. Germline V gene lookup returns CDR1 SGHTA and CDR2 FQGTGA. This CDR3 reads CASSLSGEAETQYF. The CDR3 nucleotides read TGTGCCAGCAGCTTATCCGGGGAGGCGGAGACCCAGTACTTC.

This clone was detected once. The CDR3: CASGLAANNEQFF. The CDR3 bases are TGCGCCAGCGGACTAGCGGCGAACAATGAGCAGTTCTTC. The chain combines TRBV5-1 with TRBJ2-1; 10 bases fit TRBD2. Germline CDR1 SGHRS, CDR2 YFSETQ. V dropped 7 bases and J dropped 5; count of bases not matched to a gene: 3. This CDR3 has 13 residues.

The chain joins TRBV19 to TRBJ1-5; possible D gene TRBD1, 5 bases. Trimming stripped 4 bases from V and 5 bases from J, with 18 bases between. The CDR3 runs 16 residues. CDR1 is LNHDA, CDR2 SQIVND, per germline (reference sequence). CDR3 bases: TGTGCCAGTAGTACGACCCTCGTGGGGACCTATCAGCCCCAGCATTTT. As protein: CASSTTLVGTYQPQHF.

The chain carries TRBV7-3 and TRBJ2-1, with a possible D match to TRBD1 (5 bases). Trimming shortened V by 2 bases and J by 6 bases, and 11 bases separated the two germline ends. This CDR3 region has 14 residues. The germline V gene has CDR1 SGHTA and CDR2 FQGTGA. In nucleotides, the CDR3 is TGTGCCAGCAGCTTATCCAGGGTCGGCAATGAGCAGTTCTTC. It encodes CASSLSRVGNEQFF.

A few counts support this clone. CDR3 region: CASSSSGNYGYTF. The CDR3, as DNA: TGTGCCAGCAGCTCATCAGGGAACTATGGCTACACCTTC. The chain couples TRBV9 to TRBJ1-2, with a tentative D call TRBD1 (5 bases). The CDR3 loop spans 13 amino acids. The V end lost 4 bases, the J end lost 2 bases, and 9 bases lay between the germline ends. The germline V gene has CDR1 SGDLS and CDR2 YYNGEE.

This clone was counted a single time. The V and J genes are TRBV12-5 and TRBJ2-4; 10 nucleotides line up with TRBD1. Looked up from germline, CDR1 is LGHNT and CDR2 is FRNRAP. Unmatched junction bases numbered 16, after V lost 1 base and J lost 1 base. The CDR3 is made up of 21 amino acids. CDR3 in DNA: TGTGCTAGTGGTTTGGCCCGACAGGGGGCTAGGTTTGCTCGGGCCAAAAACATTCAGTACTTC. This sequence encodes CASGLARQGARFARAKNIQYF.

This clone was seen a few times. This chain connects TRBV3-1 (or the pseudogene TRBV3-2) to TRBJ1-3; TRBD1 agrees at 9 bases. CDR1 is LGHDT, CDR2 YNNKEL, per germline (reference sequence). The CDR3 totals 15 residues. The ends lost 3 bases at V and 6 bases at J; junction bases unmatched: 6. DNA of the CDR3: TGTGCCAGCAGCCACCTAACAGGGGGCTTAAACACCATATATTTT. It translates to CASSHLTGGLNTIYF.

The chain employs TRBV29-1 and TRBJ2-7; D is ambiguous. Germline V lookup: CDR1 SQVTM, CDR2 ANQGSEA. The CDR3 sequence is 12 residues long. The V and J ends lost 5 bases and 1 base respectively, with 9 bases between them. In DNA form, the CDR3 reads TGCAGCGTTACGGACGGATCCTACGAGCAGTACTTC. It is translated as CSVTDGSYEQYF.

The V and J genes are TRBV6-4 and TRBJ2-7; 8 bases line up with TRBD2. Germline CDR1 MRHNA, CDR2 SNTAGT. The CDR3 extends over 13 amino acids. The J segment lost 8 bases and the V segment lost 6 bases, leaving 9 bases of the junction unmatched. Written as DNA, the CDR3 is TGTGCCAGCAGATCCGGGACTAGTTCCCAGCAGTACTTC. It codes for CASRSGTSSQQYF.

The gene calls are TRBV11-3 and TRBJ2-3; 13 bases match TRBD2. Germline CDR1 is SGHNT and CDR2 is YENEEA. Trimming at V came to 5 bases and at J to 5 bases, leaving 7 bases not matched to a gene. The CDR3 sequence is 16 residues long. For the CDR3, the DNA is TGTGCCAGCAGCCCCCGCGGGACTAGCGGGATAGATACGCAGTATTTT. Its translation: CASSPRGTSGIDTQYF.

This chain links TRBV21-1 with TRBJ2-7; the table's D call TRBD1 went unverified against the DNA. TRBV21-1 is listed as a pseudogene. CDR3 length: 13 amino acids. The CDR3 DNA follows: TGTGCCAGCAGCAAAACAGGGACCTACGAGCAGTACTTC. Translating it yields CASSKTGTYEQYF.

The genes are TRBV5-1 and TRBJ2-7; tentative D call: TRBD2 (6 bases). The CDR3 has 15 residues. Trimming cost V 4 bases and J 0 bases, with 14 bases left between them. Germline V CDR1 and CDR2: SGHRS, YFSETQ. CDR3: CASSLGGGNSYEQYF. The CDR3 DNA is TGCGCCAGCAGCCTAGGAGGAGGGAACTCCTACGAGCAGTACTTC.

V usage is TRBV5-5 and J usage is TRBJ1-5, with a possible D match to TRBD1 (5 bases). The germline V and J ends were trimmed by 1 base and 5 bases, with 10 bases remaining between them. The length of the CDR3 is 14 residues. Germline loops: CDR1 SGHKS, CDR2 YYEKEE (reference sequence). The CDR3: CASSLRQNYQPQHF. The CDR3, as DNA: TGTGCCAGCAGCTTGAGACAGAACTATCAGCCCCAGCATTTT. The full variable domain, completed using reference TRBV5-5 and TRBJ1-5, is DAGVTQSPTHLIKTRGQQVTLRCSPISGHKSVSWYQQVLGQGPQFIFQYYEKEERGRGNFPDRFSARQFPNYSSELNVNALLLGDSALYLCASSLRQNYQPQHFGDGTRLSIL.

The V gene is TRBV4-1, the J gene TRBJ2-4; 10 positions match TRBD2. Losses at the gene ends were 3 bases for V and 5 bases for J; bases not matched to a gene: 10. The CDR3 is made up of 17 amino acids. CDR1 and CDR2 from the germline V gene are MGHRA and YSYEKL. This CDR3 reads CASSQVLASGGENIQYF. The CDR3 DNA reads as TGCGCCAGCAGCCAGGTCCTGGCTAGCGGGGGCGAAAACATTCAGTACTTC.

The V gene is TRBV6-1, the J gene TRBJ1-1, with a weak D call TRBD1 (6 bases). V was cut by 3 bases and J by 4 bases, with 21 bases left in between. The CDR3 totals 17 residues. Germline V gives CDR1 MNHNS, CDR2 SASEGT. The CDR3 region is CASSDFRGPRGSTEAFF. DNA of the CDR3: TGTGCCAGCAGTGACTTCAGGGGACCCCGGGGTAGCACTGAAGCTTTCTTT.

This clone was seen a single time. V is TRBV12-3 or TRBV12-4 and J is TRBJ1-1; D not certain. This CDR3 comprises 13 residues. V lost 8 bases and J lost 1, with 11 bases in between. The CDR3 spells CASRPGRNTEAFF. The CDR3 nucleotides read TGTGCCAGCCGTCCGGGGAGGAACACTGAAGCTTTCTTT.